These 23 T cell receptor beta chains were sequenced from one sample in a study of T cell repertoires in ileal Crohn's disease (dated by TCRdb to about 2019). Taken with the paper, the label for time point translates to: neoterminal ileum biopsy at postoperative endoscopy, about 6 months after surgery. The library was produced with the immunoSEQ multiplex PCR assay. Imported from immuneACCESS, the table was reduced by TCRdb to in-frame sequences with V and J called. These copies leave out some clones; in studies compared against another copy, an unresolved V gene accounts for under half, and the cause of the remainder is not known. Across this sample there are more than 60,000 clones, with 70% to 90% seen only once. The top ten constitute about 2% of the sample. The sequenced sample consisted of ileal tissue. These receptors all stem from an adult with Crohn's disease.

J is TRBJ1-1 and V is TRBV11-2; 7 bases align to TRBD1. The germline V gene encodes CDR1 SGHAT and CDR2 FQNNGV. Trimming took 5 bases from V and 0 from J; bases not matched to a gene: 9. The CDR3 runs 16 residues. For the CDR3, the DNA is TGTGCCAGCAGCACCATCCAGACAGGGTTGAACACTGAAGCTTTCTTT. Translating it yields CASSTIQTGLNTEAFF.

The CDR3: CASSYSAGITYNEQFF. The CDR3 DNA sequence: TGTGCCAGCAGTTACTCTGCGGGAATTACCTACAATGAGCAGTTCTTC. The chain is built from TRBV6-5 and TRBJ2-1, with D perhaps TRBD2 (6 bases). The CDR3 sequence is 16 residues long. CDR1 and CDR2 (germline): MNHEY, SVGAGI. V shed 0 bases and J shed 2 bases, with 11 bases lying between them.

V gene TRBV28 combines with J gene TRBJ2-5, with D maybe TRBD1 (6 bases). V gave up 2 bases and J gave up 5 bases, with 15 bases separating them. Per the germline V gene, CDR1 is MDHEN and CDR2 is SYDVKM. The CDR3 has 15 residues. The DNA for the CDR3 is TGTGCCAGCAGTTTAATATCCAGGGGATGGGAGACCCAGTACTTC. Translating it yields CASSLISRGWETQYF.

V and J are TRBV5-1 and TRBJ2-2, with D perhaps matching TRBD1 (6 bases). The CDR3 covers 16 residues. Germline values: CDR1 SGHRS, CDR2 YFSETQ. The V gene lost 6 bases and the J gene lost 2 bases, with 17 bases spanning the gap. CDR3 protein: CASTGHKDRNTGELFF. In DNA, the CDR3 is TGCGCCAGCACCGGACATAAGGACAGAAACACCGGGGAGCTGTTTTTT.

The J gene is TRBJ2-1, the V gene TRBV5-5; D might be TRBD1 (7 bases). This CDR3 region has 16 residues. Per the germline V gene, CDR1 is SGHKS and CDR2 is YYEKEE (reference sequence). With 4 bases removed from V and 2 bases from J, the gap between germline ends came to 16 bases. CDR3 sequence reads: CASSTDRGTAYNEQFF. As DNA, the CDR3 is TGTGCCAGCAGCACCGATCGGGGGACAGCCTACAATGAGCAGTTCTTC. Full variable domain (missing parts from reference TRBV5-5 and TRBJ2-1): DAGVTQSPTHLIKTRGQQVTLRCSPISGHKSVSWYQQVLGQGPQFIFQYYEKEERGRGNFPDRFSARQFPNYSSELNVNALLLGDSALYLCASSTDRGTAYNEQFFGPGTRLTVL.

The rearrangement links TRBV7-2 to TRBJ1-1; D is undetermined. The germline V gene encodes CDR1 SGHTA and CDR2 FQGNSA. V was trimmed by 4 bases and J by 7 bases, leaving 7 bases between them. The CDR3 length is 11 residues. The CDR3 here is CASSSLVEAFF. In DNA, the CDR3 is TGTGCCAGCAGCTCTTTAGTTGAAGCTTTCTTT. Full variable domain (rest looked up from reference TRBV7-2 and TRBJ1-1): GAGVSQSPSNKVTEKGKDVELRCDPISGHTALYWYRQSLGQGLEFLIYFQGNSAPDKSGLPSDRFSAERTGGSVSTLTIQRTQQEDSAVYLCASSSLVEAFFGQGTRLTVV.

The chain combines TRBV7-8 with TRBJ1-5; D remains unclear. Germline CDR1 is SGHVS and CDR2 is FQNEAQ. V was cut by 1 base and J by 6 bases, with 16 bases left in between. This CDR3 contains 16 residues. Written as DNA, the CDR3 is TGTGCCAGCAGCTTAGTTATTGCTGCAAAGAGTCAGCCCCAGCATTTT. Translating gives CASSLVIAAKSQPQHF.

This chain joins TRBV5-5 and TRBJ1-5; D is uncertain. V was cut by 4 bases and J by 0 bases, with 14 bases left in between. In germline, CDR1 is SGHKS, CDR2 YYEKEE (reference sequence). CDR3 length: 16 amino acids. The CDR3, as DNA: TGTGCCAGCAGCACTAACCCACCGTCTAGCAATCAGCCCCAGCATTTT. Amino acids: CASSTNPPSSNQPQHF. Complete variable domain (other parts from reference TRBV5-5 and TRBJ1-5): DAGVTQSPTHLIKTRGQQVTLRCSPISGHKSVSWYQQVLGQGPQFIFQYYEKEERGRGNFPDRFSARQFPNYSSELNVNALLLGDSALYLCASSTNPPSSNQPQHFGDGTRLSIL.

The V gene is TRBV9, the J gene TRBJ2-3, with no clear D. Trimming took off 0 bases at V and 1 base at J, with 6 bases between the two ends. This CDR3 comprises 14 residues. CDR1 SGDLS and CDR2 YYNGEE come from the germline V gene. In nucleotides, the CDR3 is TGTGCCAGCAGCGTAGCTCCGGGCACAGATACGCAGTATTTT. Encoded protein: CASSVAPGTDTQYF.

The chain combines TRBV30 with TRBJ1-4; tentatively, D is TRBD1 (6 bases). The ends were cut back, 3 bases at V and 4 bases at J, with 15 bases in the middle. The CDR3 covers 15 residues. Germline V CDR1 and CDR2: GTSNPN, SVGIG (reference sequence). CDR3 in DNA: TGTGCCTGGAGCTCAGGGGATATCGGTAATGAAAAACTGTTTTTT. It specifies CAWSSGDIGNEKLFF.

The chain has TRBV27 and TRBJ2-6, with unresolved D. The CDR3 is 16 residues long. V was trimmed by 0 bases and J by 1 base, leaving 7 bases between them. Germline V CDR1 and CDR2: MNHEY, SMNVEV (reference sequence). This chain's CDR3 is CASSLSSVSGANVLTF. CDR3 nucleotide sequence: TGTGCCAGCAGTTTATCATCGGTTTCTGGGGCCAACGTCCTGACTTTC.

This clone was detected only once. The chain has TRBV19 and TRBJ1-5; the match to TRBD1 covers 9 bases. The V segment lost 7 bases and the J segment 6 bases; nucleotides outside the gene matches: 16. The CDR3 totals 17 residues. Germline CDR1 is LNHDA and CDR2 is SQIVND (reference sequence). CDR3 coding DNA: TGTGCCAGTACCACAATGCCAGGACAGGGGCGCCCTCAGCCCCAGCATTTT. It specifies CASTTMPGQGRPQPQHF.

This chain connects TRBV19 to TRBJ1-2, with TRBD1 as a possible D gene (5 bases). CDR3 length: 12 residues. V was shortened by 8 bases and J by 4 bases, with 11 bases between the two germline ends. Germline CDR1 and CDR2: LNHDA and SQIVND (reference sequence). The CDR3: CASQTATYGYTF. The CDR3 region has the DNA TGTGCCAGTCAGACAGCTACCTATGGCTACACCTTC.

The J gene is TRBJ2-7, the V gene TRBV25-1, with D perhaps matching TRBD1 (6 bases). V lost 3 bases and J 3 bases, leaving 15 bases between the germline ends. CDR3 size: 15 residues. Looked up from germline, CDR1 is MGHDK and CDR2 is SYGVNS. The CDR3 DNA sequence: TGTGCCAGCAGTGATAGCAGGGACAATATCTACGAGCAGTACTTC. Translation: CASSDSRDNIYEQYF.

The chain employs TRBV11-2 and TRBJ2-1; a possible D gene is TRBD2 (6 bases). Germline V gene sequence: CDR1 SGHAT, CDR2 FQNNGV. V lost 1 base and J lost 6, with 10 bases in between. The CDR3 loop spans 14 amino acids. Written as DNA, the CDR3 is TGTGCCAGCAGCTTAGGCGGACTACCCAATGAGCAGTTCTTC. Translating gives CASSLGGLPNEQFF.

This rearrangement joins TRBV27 to TRBJ2-7; 7 bases align to TRBD2. J lost 9 bases, V lost 4 bases, and 12 bases had no gene match. The CDR3 contains 14 residues. Germline values: CDR1 MNHEY, CDR2 SMNVEV (reference sequence). CDR3 residues: CASSSWSLAVVQYF. CDR3 in DNA: TGTGCCAGCAGTTCATGGTCGCTAGCGGTGGTGCAGTACTTC.

This rearrangement joins TRBV19 to TRBJ2-3; 8 nucleotides line up with TRBD2. Germline V gene data show CDR1 as LNHDA and CDR2 as SQIVND (reference sequence). CDR3 size: 14 residues. V lost 6 bases to trimming and J lost 4 bases; unmatched junction nucleotides: 6. The CDR3 here is CASRRAGGADTQYF. The CDR3 bases are TGTGCCAGTAGGCGGGCGGGAGGCGCAGATACGCAGTATTTT.

This chain connects TRBV6-5 to TRBJ2-5; TRBD1 matches 7 bases. The germline gives CDR1 MNHEY, CDR2 SVGAGI. The J segment lost 4 bases and the V segment lost 6 bases, leaving 5 bases of the junction unmatched. This CDR3 has 13 residues. CDR3 DNA sequence: TGTGCCAGCAGGTACAGGGGTCCAGAGACCCAGTACTTC. Its protein product is CASRYRGPETQYF.

The chain couples TRBV6-5 to TRBJ1-1; 9 bases align to TRBD1. The CDR3 runs 12 residues. V lost 6 bases to trimming and J lost 8 bases; unmatched junction nucleotides: 4. Per the germline V gene, CDR1 is MNHEY and CDR2 is SVGAGI. CDR3: CASRPDRGEAFF. The CDR3 coding sequence is TGTGCCAGCAGACCCGACAGGGGGGAAGCTTTCTTT.

This clone was recorded only once. This chain connects TRBV4-3 to TRBJ1-1; D is ambiguous. The V and J ends lost 1 base and 1 base respectively, with 10 bases between them. CDR1 and CDR2 from the germline V gene are LGHNA and YSLEER. CDR3 length: 15 residues. CDR3 sequence reads: CASSQVIQQNTEAFF. The CDR3, as DNA: TGCGCCAGCAGCCAAGTTATACAGCAGAACACTGAAGCTTTCTTT.

The chain combines TRBV5-1 with TRBJ2-7; D gene ambiguous. The CDR3 runs 13 residues. Germline V gene sequence: CDR1 SGHRS, CDR2 YFSETQ. V was pared by 4 bases and J by 0 bases, with 8 bases between. The CDR3 DNA is TGCGCCAGCAGCAAACAGAGCTCCTACGAGCAGTACTTC. Protein: CASSKQSSYEQYF.

The chain is built from TRBV6-1 and TRBJ2-3; D gene uncertain. V was shortened by 3 bases and J by 5 bases, with 6 bases between the two germline ends. The CDR3 runs 12 residues. The germline gives CDR1 MNHNS, CDR2 SASEGT. CDR3 nucleotides: TGTGCCAGCAGTGACTACGGAGATACGCAGTATTTT. It yields the protein CASSDYGDTQYF.

The V gene is TRBV6-5, the J gene TRBJ1-6, with D unclear. The germline V gene has CDR1 MNHEY and CDR2 SVGAGI. V lost 0 bases, J lost 7 bases, and 10 bases lay in between. This CDR3 has 15 amino acids. The CDR3 here is CASSYSSIANSPLHF. CDR3 bases: TGTGCCAGCAGTTACTCGAGTATTGCCAATTCACCCCTCCACTTT.